These 5 T cell receptor beta chains originate from one sample sequenced in a study of vaccination and CD4 T cells after COVID-19. The antigens of these receptors remain unknown. The Oncomine TCR Beta short-read assay was applied to DNA of cultured CD4+ T cells. Each CDR3 protein gets one entry after TCRdb re-called the PCR reads with MiXCR. The sample has some 20,000 distinct CDR3 sequences; just over 60% are singletons. Stated treatment: approximately nine-day PBMC culture with coronavirus spike peptide pools or control peptides (ViraFEST assay). The sample taken for sequencing was CD4+ T cells from blood, cultured in vitro. Receptors were obtained from a human donor who had recovered from COVID-19.

The rearrangement links TRBV12-3 or TRBV12-4 to TRBJ2-2; 10 positions agree with TRBD1. V dropped 7 bases and J dropped 5; count of bases not matched to a gene: 7. CDR3 size: 15 residues. The CDR3 nucleotides read TGTGCCAGCACCTCGCGACAGGGGGCGACCGGGGAGCTGTTTTTT. Protein sequence: CASTSRQGATGELFF.

For the CDR3, the DNA is TGTGCCAGCTCACCCCTCTCCGGCGAGGCTGAAGCTTTCTTT. Protein product: CASSPLSGEAEAFF. This chain connects TRBV18 to TRBJ1-1; D not certain. The CDR3 sequence is 14 residues long. The V end lost 3 bases, the J end lost 6 bases, and 14 bases lay between the germline ends. The germline CDR1 and CDR2 sequences are KGHSH and LQKENI.

The chain combines TRBV10-3 with TRBJ1-2; D ambiguous. The CDR3 length is 13 residues. Germline CDR1 and CDR2: ENHRY and SYGVKD. V dropped 2 bases and J dropped 4 bases, with 8 bases sitting between them. The CDR3 loop is CAISETGVYGYTF. CDR3 bases: TGTGCCATCAGTGAGACGGGCGTCTATGGCTACACCTTC.

The chain joins TRBV2 to TRBJ2-1; 10 bases are a match to TRBD2. The length of the CDR3 is 17 residues. V shed 6 bases and J 5 bases; nucleotides not matched to a gene: 13. The germline gives CDR1 SNHLY, CDR2 FYNNEI. The CDR3 sequence: CASREPITSGTNNEQFF. CDR3 bases: TGTGCCAGCAGGGAACCCATTACTAGCGGGACGAACAATGAGCAGTTCTTC.

The chain carries TRBV28 and TRBJ2-4; perhaps TRBD2 as D (6 bases). This CDR3 spans 15 amino acids. Trimming left V 4 bases short and J 1 base short, with 11 bases between. Germline V lookup: CDR1 MDHEN, CDR2 SYDVKM. CDR3 sequence: CASSSRERAKNIQYF. CDR3 coding DNA: TGTGCCAGCAGTTCCCGGGAGCGGGCCAAAAACATTCAGTACTTC.